Below, 13 T cell receptor beta chains from the same sample are listed, as sequenced in a study of blood T cells in healthy people across ages. Primed by a sample-barcoded 5' primer and a J-beta primer mix, a second PCR proceeded for about 7 to 11 cycles. TCRdb re-analysed the 5' RACE reads in MiXCR, keeping a single row per CDR3 protein. The top ten clones hold about 20% of a sample with about 1 million distinct CDR3 sequences, over 35% of them seen once. What was sequenced was blood. These receptor sequences come from a woman in her fifties or sixties in good health.

This rearrangement joins TRBV14 to TRBJ2-5; D not certain. Germline V gene sequence: CDR1 SGHDN, CDR2 FVKESK. The CDR3 is made up of 14 amino acids. V lost 1 base to trimming and J lost 2 bases, with 8 bases between them. The CDR3 sequence: CASSQVRWQETQYF. The DNA for the CDR3 is TGTGCCAGCAGCCAAGTTCGCTGGCAAGAGACCCAGTACTTC.

This clonotype is a singleton in its sample. This chain uses TRBV4-1 with TRBJ2-7; 7 bases map to TRBD2. Trimming took 0 bases from V and 7 from J; bases not matched to a gene: 15. The CDR3 covers 17 residues. Germline V gives CDR1 MGHRA, CDR2 YSYEKL. This CDR3 reads CASSQEGVAGGKNEQYF. The DNA of the CDR3 is TGCGCCAGCAGCCAAGAGGGCGTAGCGGGTGGGAAAAATGAGCAGTACTTC.

This clonotype was counted a few times. V gene TRBV4-1 combines with J gene TRBJ1-2; no firm D call. Deletions cut 0 bases from V and 4 bases from J, with 6 bases between. The CDR3 sequence is 13 residues long. The germline CDR1 and CDR2 sequences are MGHRA and YSYEKL. CDR3 DNA sequence: TGCGCCAGCAGCCAAGACTACAGCTATGGCTACACCTTC. It encodes CASSQDYSYGYTF.

The chain has TRBV9 and TRBJ2-1, with 11 bases that match TRBD2. The J call may not be correct, given that the DNA end is closer to TRBJ2-7. This CDR3 has 16 residues. Germline lookup yields CDR1 SGDLS and CDR2 YYNGEE. This CDR3 is CASSGGLAVSYNEQYF. The CDR3 nucleotides are TGTGCCAGCAGCGGGGGACTAGCGGTCTCCTACAATGAGCAGTACTTC.

The CDR3, as DNA: TGCAGCATTCTCGACAGGGATACCTACAATGAGCAGTTCTTC. Translated, it gives CSILDRDTYNEQFF. This chain connects TRBV29-1 to TRBJ2-1; TRBD1 agrees at 7 bases. CDR1 and CDR2 (germline): SQVTM, ANQGSEA. The V and J ends lost 8 bases and 2 bases, in that order; junction bases with no gene match: 9. This CDR3 region has 14 residues.

The chain joins TRBV7-2 to TRBJ1-1; unclear D gene. The CDR3 has 16 residues. V lost 1 base to trimming and J lost 4 bases, with 16 bases between them. Germline values: CDR1 SGHTA, CDR2 FQGNSA. The CDR3 region has the DNA TGTGCCAGCAGCTTAGTCTATCGGGGAATGTGCACTGAAGCTTTCTTT. Translated, it gives CASSLVYRGMCTEAFF.

This clonotype was observed a few times. The chain combines TRBV14 with TRBJ2-5, with D perhaps matching TRBD1 (6 bases). With 1 base removed from V and 5 bases from J, the gap between germline ends came to 20 bases. There are 17 residues in the CDR3. CDR1 is SGHDN, CDR2 FVKESK, per germline. CDR3 region: CASSQAVTRGTGETQYF. The CDR3, as DNA: TGTGCCAGCAGCCAAGCTGTCACAAGGGGGACGGGTGAGACCCAGTACTTC.

The rearrangement joins TRBV4-2 to TRBJ2-1; 8 positions agree with TRBD2. The germline CDR1 and CDR2 sequences are LGHNA and YNFKEQ. The CDR3 is 14 amino acids. The V and J ends lost 0 bases and 6 bases, in that order; junction bases with no gene match: 1. The CDR3, as DNA: TGTGCCAGCAGCCAAGAAACTAGCGGCAATGAGCAGTTCTTC. Protein: CASSQETSGNEQFF.

V usage is TRBV11-2 and J usage is TRBJ2-7; D is ambiguous. The V and J ends lost 1 base and 2 bases respectively, with 12 bases between them. The V gene's germline CDR1 is SGHAT and CDR2 FQNNGV. This CDR3 has 15 residues. CDR3 sequence reads: CASSLVKSATYEQYF. CDR3 nucleotides: TGTGCCAGCAGCTTAGTGAAAAGCGCTACCTACGAGCAGTACTTC. Full variable domain (remainder filled in from reference TRBV11-2 and TRBJ2-7): EAGVAQSPRYKIIEKRQSVAFWCNPISGHATLYWYQQILGQGPKLLIQFQNNGVVDDSQLPKDRFSAERLKGVDSTLKIQPAKLEDSAVYLCASSLVKSATYEQYFGPGTRLTVT.

The CDR3 loop is CASSPRRDYNEQFF. DNA of the CDR3: TGTGCCAGCTCCCCCCGGCGGGATTACAATGAGCAGTTCTTC. This chain connects TRBV7-3 to TRBJ2-1, with a weak D call TRBD2 (6 bases). The germline gives CDR1 SGHTA, CDR2 FQGTGA. The CDR3 has 14 amino acids. Trimming took off 8 bases at V and 4 bases at J, with 15 bases between the two ends.

The chain couples TRBV6-6 to TRBJ1-1; D is perhaps TRBD1 (5 bases). CDR3 length equals 15 residues. Germline V gene sequence: CDR1 MNHNY, CDR2 SVGAGI (reference sequence). Trimming shortened V by 7 bases and J by 3 bases, and 18 bases separated the two germline ends. The CDR3 nucleotides read TGTGCCAGCATCGAGGGGAGGGGATTAGACACTGAAGCTTTCTTT. Translation gives CASIEGRGLDTEAFF.

This chain uses TRBV29-1 with TRBJ2-1; 8 nucleotides agree with TRBD2. The V gene end was trimmed by 1 base and the J gene end by 0 bases; junction bases not matched to a gene: 17. The germline gives CDR1 SQVTM, CDR2 ANQGSEA. The CDR3 contains 20 residues. The CDR3 spells CSVEGTSHLGGIRSYNEQFF. The CDR3 DNA reads as TGCAGCGTTGAAGGGACTAGCCACTTAGGTGGGATACGCTCCTACAATGAGCAGTTCTTC.

The genes are TRBV20-1 and TRBJ2-5, with D tentatively TRBD1 or TRBD2 (5 bases each). The J call is in doubt because the DNA end fits TRBJ2-7 better. CDR3 length: 12 amino acids. Germline V gene lookup returns CDR1 DFQATT and CDR2 SNEGSKA (reference sequence). CDR3 sequence reads: CSAIPGDHEQYF. DNA for the CDR3: TGCAGTGCTATACCCGGGGACCACGAGCAGTACTTC.